This is a list of T cell receptor beta chains from one sample in a study of Graves' ophthalmopathy and Graves' hyperthyroidism. TCRdb ran MiXCR on the multiplex PCR reads and lists one entry per CDR3 protein. The sample comprises under 250,000 distinct CDR3 sequences, roughly 21% of which are singletons, and more than 35% rests with the top ten. Material for sequencing was peripheral blood. The receptors were gathered from a woman in her forties or fifties with Graves' ophthalmopathy. Each CDR3 is given with its conserved first and last residue. Each record gives: D gene, CDR3 length, J gene, clone size, V gene, CDR3 DNA, CDR3 protein. The D gene is left open where the match is weak. The size field is filled for only some rows; it gives once, few, many or a size class.

.	16	TRBJ1-5	many	TRBV7-6	TGTGCCAGCAGCTTACTACCACGGACTGGCAATCAGCCCCAGCATTTT	CASSLLPRTGNQPQHF
.	13	TRBJ1-1	many	TRBV28	TGTGCCAGCACGACAGTAGGGGCCACTGAAGCTTTCTTT	CASTTVGATEAFF
.	14	TRBJ1-1	many	TRBV10-3	TGTGCCATCAGTCGATCAACAGCGAACACTGAAGCTTTCTTT	CAISRSTANTEAFF
TRBD1	14	TRBJ2-5	many	TRBV2	TGTGCCAGCAGTGAAGGACAGGGCGAAGAGACCCAGTACTTC	CASSEGQGEETQYF
.	16	TRBJ2-2	many	TRBV11-1	TGTGCCAGCAGCGCCTCTGGGGGAGCGCACACCGGGGAGCTGTTTTTT	CASSASGGAHTGELFF
TRBD1	11	TRBJ2-4	.	TRBV10-2	TGCGCCAGCAGCCAGGGGGACATTCAGCACTTC	CASSQGDIQHF
.	14	TRBJ1-5	many	TRBV2	TGTGCCAGCAGTCTCGACAGTCACAATCAGCCCCAGCATTTT	CASSLDSHNQPQHF
TRBD2	18	TRBJ2-5	many	TRBV4-2	TGTGCCAGCAGCAGGGGACTAGCGGGAGTTTACGACCAAGAGACCCAGTACTTC	CASSRGLAGVYDQETQYF
.	13	TRBJ2-7	many	TRBV7-7	TGTGCTAGCAGCCCCTCCCCAGGGTCCGAGCAGTACTTC	CASSPSPGSEQYF
.	14	TRBJ2-5	many	TRBV24-1	TGTGCCACCAGTGACACAACTAGGGGGGAGACCCAGTACTTC	CATSDTTRGETQYF
.	11	TRBJ2-3	many	TRBV9	TGTGCCAGCTCTAGCACAGATACGCAGTATTTT	CASSSTDTQYF
TRBD2	14	TRBJ2-2	.	TRBV10-3	TGTGCCATCACGGGAGGGCCCGCCGCCGGGGAGCTGTTTTTT	CAITGGPAAGELFF
TRBD1	15	TRBJ1-2	many	TRBV11-2	TGTGCCAGCAGCTTAGACCGACAGGGGGCATATGGCTACACCTTC	CASSLDRQGAYGYTF
.	13	TRBJ1-6	many	TRBV5-1	TGCGCCAGCGGGTACAGGGATAATTCACCCCTCCACTTT	CASGYRDNSPLHF
TRBD1	15	TRBJ2-5	many	TRBV19	TGTGCCAGTAGTACTCGGGACAGGCTCCAAGAGACCCAGTACTTC	CASSTRDRLQETQYF
.	16	TRBJ2-5	many	TRBV7-8	TGTGCCAGCAGCTTAGTGGTTCTTACTTACCAAGAGACCCAGTACTTC	CASSLVVLTYQETQYF
TRBD2	16	TRBJ2-5	many	TRBV19	TGTGCCAGTAGTTTCACGGCTAGCGGGGCCCAAGAGACCCAGTACTTC	CASSFTASGAQETQYF
.	15	TRBJ2-5	many	TRBV11-2	TGTGCCAGCAGCTCTCCGGCGGATATACAAGAGACCCAGTACTTC	CASSSPADIQETQYF
.	15	TRBJ1-5	many	TRBV5-6	TGTGCCAGCAGTTTAGGGGGGCGGCTTAATCAGCCCCAGCATTTT	CASSLGGRLNQPQHF
.	14	TRBJ2-7	few	TRBV29-1	TGCAGCGTTGCGGGCGGGGCTAGCTCCTACGAGCAGTACTTC	CSVAGGASSYEQYF
TRBD1	15	TRBJ2-5	many	TRBV20-1	TGCAGTGCTAGAGATCTGGACAGGGCCCAAGAGACCCAGTACTTC	CSARDLDRAQETQYF
TRBD1	15	TRBJ2-7	many	TRBV27	TGTGCCAGCAGTGCCCGGGGGGGGACAGGGGCAAGGCAGTACTTC	CASSARGGTGARQYF
.	13	TRBJ1-1	.	TRBV10-3	TGTGCCATCAAAGGAGGTGGTGTCACTGAAGCTTTCTTT	CAIKGGGVTEAFF
.	14	TRBJ2-5	many	TRBV7-8	TGTGCCAGCAGCTTAGGTGCACCACAAGAGACCCAGTACTTC	CASSLGAPQETQYF
.	14	TRBJ2-7	many	TRBV7-2	TGTGCCAGCAGCTTAGAGGGGTTTAGCTACGAGCAGTACTTC	CASSLEGFSYEQYF
.	15	TRBJ1-1	few	TRBV7-2	TGTGCCAGCAGCTTAGTGGCAGGGCGGAACACTGAAGCTTTCTTT	CASSLVAGRNTEAFF
.	17	TRBJ1-6	many	TRBV4-1	TGCGCCAGCAGCCAACGCGACAGGAGCTCCTATAATTCACCCCTCCACTTT	CASSQRDRSSYNSPLHF
TRBD2	16	TRBJ2-5	.	TRBV28	TGTGCCAGCAGCCTACCGCGGACGGGGGGCCAAGAGACCCAGTACTTC	CASSLPRTGGQETQYF
.	15	TRBJ1-5	many	TRBV5-6	TGTGCCAGCAGCCTGAGACCATGGGGTAATCAGCCCCAGCATTTT	CASSLRPWGNQPQHF
.	16	TRBJ2-5	many	TRBV3-1	TGTGCCAGCAGCCAAAGGGGACGGGCTCGGGGAGAGACCCAGTACTTC	CASSQRGRARGETQYF
.	13	TRBJ1-6	many	TRBV7-3	TGTGCCAGCAGCCCGGGGGGGGATTCACCCCTCCACTTT	CASSPGGDSPLHF
.	13	TRBJ1-5	many	TRBV6-2/TRBV6-3	TGTGCCAGCAGTTACTCGATAAATCAGCCCCAGCATTTT	CASSYSINQPQHF
.	15	TRBJ2-2	many	TRBV5-5	TGTGCCAGCAGCTTGCCGACGCCTGCTGCCGGGGAGCTGTTTTTT	CASSLPTPAAGELFF
.	16	TRBJ2-4	.	TRBV6-1	TGTGCCAGCAGTCCACGCCCAGGACAAGCCAAAAACATTCAGTACTTC	CASSPRPGQAKNIQYF
.	17	TRBJ2-7	many	TRBV11-3	TGTGCCAGCAGCCCGCGACGCGTCGGGCTTAGCTCCTACGAGCAGTACTTC	CASSPRRVGLSSYEQYF
.	11	TRBJ2-7	many	TRBV12-3/TRBV12-4	TGTGCCAGCAGTTTTCTCAAAGAAATCTTCTTC	CASSFLKEIFF
TRBD2	16	TRBJ2-7	.	TRBV25-1	TGTGCCAGCAGCCTGGGTTTTGGGGCGGGGGGGTACGAGCAGTACTTC	CASSLGFGAGGYEQYF
.	15	TRBJ1-2	many	TRBV6-1	TGTGCCAGCAGTGAAGCTTACGGAGCCATCTATGGCTACACCTTC	CASSEAYGAIYGYTF
.	15	TRBJ1-1	many	TRBV27	TGTGCCAGCAGTCCCGGGCAGGGATTGAACACTGAAGCTTTCTTT	CASSPGQGLNTEAFF
TRBD1	13	TRBJ1-3	many	TRBV28	TGTGCCAGCAGTACAGGGGTGGAAAACACCATATATTTT	CASSTGVENTIYF
.	12	TRBJ2-1	many	TRBV7-2	TGTGCCAGCAGCTTAGCAAGGCATGAGCAGTTCTTC	CASSLARHEQFF
TRBD1	18	TRBJ1-6	few	TRBV25-1	TGTGCCAGCAGTGAGCCGGACAGGGGCGCCCAGGCAGGTTCACCCCTCCACTTT	CASSEPDRGAQAGSPLHF
TRBD1	14	TRBJ1-1	many	TRBV10-3	TGTGCCACCCGAGTGACAGGGGGCCAGGACGAAGCTTTCTTT	CATRVTGGQDEAFF
.	14	TRBJ1-2	many	TRBV19	TGTGCCAGTAGTCCCCCTACGACCGGGGACGGCTACACCTTC	CASSPPTTGDGYTF
TRBD2	13	TRBJ2-2	few	TRBV7-3	TGTGCCAGCAACTCAACTAGCGCCGGGGAGCTGTTTTTT	CASNSTSAGELFF
.	15	TRBJ2-5	few	TRBV27	TGTGCCAGCAGTTCAATCTCCGGGAGTAGGGAGACCCAGTACTTC	CASSSISGSRETQYF
.	14	TRBJ2-5	many	TRBV12-3/TRBV12-4	TGTGCCAGCAGGCCCAATCAGGGGAGGGAGACCCAGTACTTC	CASRPNQGRETQYF
.	14	TRBJ2-3	few	TRBV4-1	TGCGCCAGCAGCCAAGAAACTAGCACAGATACGCAGTATTTT	CASSQETSTDTQYF
.	16	TRBJ2-2	many	TRBV12-5	TGTGCTAGTGGTTTGGAGATTCGGGGGAACACCGGGGAGCTGTTTTTT	CASGLEIRGNTGELFF
TRBD2	14	TRBJ2-5	many	TRBV19	TGTGCCAGCAAGGCAGCGGGAGGAAGAGAGACCCAGTACTTC	CASKAAGGRETQYF
TRBD1	13	TRBJ1-2	many	TRBV19	TGTGCCACCAGGGGGACAGACCTTTATGGCTACACCTTC	CATRGTDLYGYTF
.	14	TRBJ1-5	many	TRBV12-3/TRBV12-4	TGTGCCAGCAGTATCAGGGATAGCAATCAGCCCCAGCATTTT	CASSIRDSNQPQHF
TRBD1	17	TRBJ2-7	many	TRBV6-2/TRBV6-3	TGTGCCAGCAGTTACTGGACAGGGGCCGGGACCTCCTACGAGCAGTACTTC	CASSYWTGAGTSYEQYF
.	13	TRBJ1-1	many	TRBV7-3	TGTGCCAGCAGCTTAAACGCCGACCCTGAAGCTTTCTTT	CASSLNADPEAFF
TRBD1	13	TRBJ1-2	many	TRBV20-1	TGCAGTGCCCGGGACAGGTCTTCGCATGGCTACACCTTC	CSARDRSSHGYTF
TRBD1	15	TRBJ1-1	.	TRBV15	TGTGCCACCAGCAGAGATGCGCAGGGGGCTGCTGAAGCTTTCTTT	CATSRDAQGAAEAFF
.	14	TRBJ2-7	many	TRBV2	TGTGCCAGCAGCGGGAGGACAGACTCCTACGAGCAGTACTTC	CASSGRTDSYEQYF
TRBD2	14	TRBJ2-7	many	TRBV19	TGTGCCAGTAGTATAGGGACTAGTATCCACGAGCAGTACTTC	CASSIGTSIHEQYF
.	14	TRBJ1-5	many	TRBV20-1	TGCAGTGCTAACTCGGCGGGGGGCAATCAGCCCCAGCATTTT	CSANSAGGNQPQHF
.	13	TRBJ2-7	.	TRBV28	TGTGCCAGCAGCTGGGACCAAGCCTACGAGCAGTACTTC	CASSWDQAYEQYF